The TCR beta chain under discussion was sequenced for a study of regulatory T cells in long-lasting Graves disease. The time point here: persistent/refractory GD, antithyroid drugs over 5 years with positive TRAb. Generation of the TCR library employed RNA extracted from PBMCs. Whole-study findings and limits: Persistent disease showed a preference for TRBV28, TRBJ1-2 and TRBJ2-5.

Per the germline V gene, CDR1 is SGHNT and CDR2 is YENEEA. This CDR3 is 13 amino acids long. Trimming left V 1 base short and J 5 bases short, with 8 bases between. CDR3-region Arm-PCR and iRepertoire HTBI primers produced the TCR beta libraries. Via MiXCR, TCRdb re-called the multiplex PCR reads, giving one row per CDR3 protein. The table shows over 450,000 distinct CDR3 sequences, with about 22% occurring only once. In regard to this clonotype: The target antigen is unknown.

This receptor was obtained from a female donor with Graves disease. The sequenced sample was peripheral blood mononuclear cells (PBMCs), obtained when the disease was refractory, from a patient treated with antithyroid drugs. This chain uses TRBV11-3 with TRBJ1-1; D is uncertain. Here the CDR3 DNA reads TGTGCCAGCAGCTTAGGTCAACAGACTGAAGCTTTCTTT. This gives the protein CASSLGQQTEAFF.